The entry below gives a single T cell receptor beta chain sequence along with its context. This record comes from a study of blood T cell repertoires in COVID-19. Study-level information: The United States, Italy and Spain supplied acute and convalescent COVID-19 samples.

In the original analysis: How many nucleated cells were present was estimated from reference gene primer amplification. Produced via immunoSEQ multiplex PCR; TCRdb's table is partial and in-frame only. D and trimming come from the DNA, and the V and J calls and clone size come from that table. The table includes 200,000 to 300,000 clones, roughly 82% detected once. CDR1 and CDR2 (germline): SGDLS, YYNGEE. The CDR3 contains 14 residues. The ends were cut back, 0 bases at V and 2 bases at J, with 5 bases in the middle. The source material was peripheral blood. This sequence originates from a woman in her seventies with acute or convalescent COVID-19. This chain joins TRBV9 and TRBJ2-2; no definite D call. Here the CDR3 reads CASSVATNTGELFF. CDR3 nucleotides: TGTGCCAGCAGCGTAGCTACCAACACCGGGGAGCTGTTTTTT.